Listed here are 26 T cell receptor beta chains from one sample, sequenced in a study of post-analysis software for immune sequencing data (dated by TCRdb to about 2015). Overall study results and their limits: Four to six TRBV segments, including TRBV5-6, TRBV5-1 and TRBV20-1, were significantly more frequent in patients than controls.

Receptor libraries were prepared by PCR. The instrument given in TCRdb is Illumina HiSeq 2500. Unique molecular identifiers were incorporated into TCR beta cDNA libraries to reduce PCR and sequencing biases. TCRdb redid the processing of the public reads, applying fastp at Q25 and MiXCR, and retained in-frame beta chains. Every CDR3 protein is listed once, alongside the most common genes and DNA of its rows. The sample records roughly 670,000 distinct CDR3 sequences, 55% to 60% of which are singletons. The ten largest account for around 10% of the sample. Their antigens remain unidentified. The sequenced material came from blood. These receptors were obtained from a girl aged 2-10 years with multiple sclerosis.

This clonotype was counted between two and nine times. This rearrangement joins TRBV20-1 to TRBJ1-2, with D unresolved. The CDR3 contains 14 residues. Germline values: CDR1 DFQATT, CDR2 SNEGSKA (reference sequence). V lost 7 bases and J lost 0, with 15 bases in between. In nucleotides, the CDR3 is TGCAGTGTCCGACTACCAGGACCTAACTATGGCTACACCTTC. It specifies CSVRLPGPNYGYTF.

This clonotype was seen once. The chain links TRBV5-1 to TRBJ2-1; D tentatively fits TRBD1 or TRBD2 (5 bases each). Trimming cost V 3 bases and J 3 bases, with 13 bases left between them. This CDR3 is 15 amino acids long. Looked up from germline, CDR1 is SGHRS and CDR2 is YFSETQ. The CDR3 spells CASSSQERGYNEQFF. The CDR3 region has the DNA TGCGCCAGCAGCTCCCAAGAGAGGGGCTACAATGAGCAGTTCTTC.

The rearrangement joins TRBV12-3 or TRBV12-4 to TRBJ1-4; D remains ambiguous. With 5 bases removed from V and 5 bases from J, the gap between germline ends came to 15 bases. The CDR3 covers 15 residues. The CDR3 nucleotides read TGTGCCAGCAGTCCGGTGGGCCTGGACAATGAAAAACTGTTTTTT. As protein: CASSPVGLDNEKLFF.

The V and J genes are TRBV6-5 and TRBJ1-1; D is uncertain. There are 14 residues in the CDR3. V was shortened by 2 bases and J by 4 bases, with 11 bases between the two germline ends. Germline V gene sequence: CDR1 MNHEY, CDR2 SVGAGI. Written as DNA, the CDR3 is TGTGCCAGCAGTTACAGTATTCAGGCCACTGAAGCTTTCTTT. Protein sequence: CASSYSIQATEAFF.

The chain's CDR3 is CASSRGSAETQYF. CDR3 coding DNA: TGTGCCAGCTCACGGGGCTCAGCGGAGACCCAGTACTTC. The rearrangement links TRBV18 to TRBJ2-5; TRBD1 might be the D (5 bases). This CDR3 is 13 amino acids long. Germline values: CDR1 KGHSH, CDR2 LQKENI. Trimming stripped 4 bases from V and 5 bases from J, with 11 bases between.

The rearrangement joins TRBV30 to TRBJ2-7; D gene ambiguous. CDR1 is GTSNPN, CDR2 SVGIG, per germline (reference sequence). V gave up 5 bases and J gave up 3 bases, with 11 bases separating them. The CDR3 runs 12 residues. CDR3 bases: TGTGCCTGGGGTGGACGTAACTACGAGCAGTACTTC. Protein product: CAWGGRNYEQYF.

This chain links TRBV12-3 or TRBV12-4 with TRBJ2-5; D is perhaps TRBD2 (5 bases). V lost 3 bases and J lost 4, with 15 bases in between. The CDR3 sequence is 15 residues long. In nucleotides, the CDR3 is TGTGCCAGCAGTTTCCGAGGGCGATGGGGAGAGACCCAGTACTTC. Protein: CASSFRGRWGETQYF.

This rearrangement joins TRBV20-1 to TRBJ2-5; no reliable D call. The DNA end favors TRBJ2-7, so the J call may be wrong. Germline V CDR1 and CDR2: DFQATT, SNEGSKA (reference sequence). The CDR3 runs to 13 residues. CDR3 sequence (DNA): TGCAGTGCTAGAGGAATCAGCGATTACGAGCAGTACTTC. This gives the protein CSARGISDYEQYF.

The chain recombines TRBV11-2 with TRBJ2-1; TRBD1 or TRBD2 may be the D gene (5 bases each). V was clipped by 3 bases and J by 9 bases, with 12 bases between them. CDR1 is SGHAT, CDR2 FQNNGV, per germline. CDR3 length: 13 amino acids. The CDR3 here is CASSLLGEGEQFF. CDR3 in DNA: TGTGCCAGCAGCTTGTTGGGGGAAGGTGAGCAGTTCTTC. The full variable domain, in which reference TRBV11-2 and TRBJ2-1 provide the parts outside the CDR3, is EAGVAQSPRYKIIEKRQSVAFWCNPISGHATLYWYQQILGQGPKLLIQFQNNGVVDDSQLPKDRFSAERLKGVDSTLKIQPAKLEDSAVYLCASSLLGEGEQFFGPGTRLTVL.

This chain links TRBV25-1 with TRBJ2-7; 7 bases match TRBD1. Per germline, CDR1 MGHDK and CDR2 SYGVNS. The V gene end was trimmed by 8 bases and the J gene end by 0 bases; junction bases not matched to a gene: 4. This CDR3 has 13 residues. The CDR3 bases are TGTGCCAGCGCGGCAGGGGGCTCCTACGAGCAGTACTTC. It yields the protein CASAAGGSYEQYF.

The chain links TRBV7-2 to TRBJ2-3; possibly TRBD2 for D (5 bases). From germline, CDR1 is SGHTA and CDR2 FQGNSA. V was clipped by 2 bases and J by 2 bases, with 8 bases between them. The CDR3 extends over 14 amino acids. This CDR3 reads CASSLLGLTDTQYF. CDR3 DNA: TGTGCCAGCAGCTTACTCGGACTCACAGATACGCAGTATTTT.

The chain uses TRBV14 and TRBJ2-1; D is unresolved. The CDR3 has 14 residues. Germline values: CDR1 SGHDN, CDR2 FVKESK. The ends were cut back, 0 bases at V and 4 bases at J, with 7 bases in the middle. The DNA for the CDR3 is TGTGCCAGCAGCCAAGATTTGGGGTACAATGAGCAGTTCTTC. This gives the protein CASSQDLGYNEQFF.

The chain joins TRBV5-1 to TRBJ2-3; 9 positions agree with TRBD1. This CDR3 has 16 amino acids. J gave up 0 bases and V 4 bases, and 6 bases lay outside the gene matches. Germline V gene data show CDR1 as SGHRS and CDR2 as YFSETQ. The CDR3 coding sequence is TGCGCCAGCAGCAGGGACAGGGTTGGTAGCACAGATACGCAGTATTTT. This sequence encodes CASSRDRVGSTDTQYF. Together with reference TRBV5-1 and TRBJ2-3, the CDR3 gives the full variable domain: KAGVTQTPRYLIKTRGQQVTLSCSPISGHRSVSWYQQTPGQGLQFLFEYFSETQRNKGNFPGRFSGRQFSNSRSEMNVSTLELGDSALYLCASSRDRVGSTDTQYFGPGTRLTVL.

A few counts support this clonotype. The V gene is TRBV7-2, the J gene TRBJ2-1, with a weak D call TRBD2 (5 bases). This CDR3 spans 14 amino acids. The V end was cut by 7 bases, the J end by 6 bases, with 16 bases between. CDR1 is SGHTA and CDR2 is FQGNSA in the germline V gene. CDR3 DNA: TGTGCCAGCACCCGAGTAGGGAGTTCCAATGAGCAGTTCTTC. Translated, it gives CASTRVGSSNEQFF.

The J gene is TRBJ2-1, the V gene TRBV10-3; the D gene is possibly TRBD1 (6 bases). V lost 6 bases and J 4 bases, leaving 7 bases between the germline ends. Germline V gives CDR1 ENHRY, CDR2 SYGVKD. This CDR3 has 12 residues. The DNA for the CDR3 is TGTGCCATCAGGGACAGATACAATGAGCAGTTCTTC. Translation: CAIRDRYNEQFF.

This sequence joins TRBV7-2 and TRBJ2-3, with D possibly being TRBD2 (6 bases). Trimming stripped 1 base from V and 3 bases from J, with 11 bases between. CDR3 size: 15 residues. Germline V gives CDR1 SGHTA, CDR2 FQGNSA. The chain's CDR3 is CASSLDLLATDTQYF. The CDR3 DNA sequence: TGTGCCAGCAGCTTAGACCTGCTAGCGACAGATACGCAGTATTTT.

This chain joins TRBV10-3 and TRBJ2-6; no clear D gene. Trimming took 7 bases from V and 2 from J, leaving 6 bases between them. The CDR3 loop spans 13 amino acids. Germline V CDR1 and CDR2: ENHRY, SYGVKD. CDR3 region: CAIMAPGANVLTF. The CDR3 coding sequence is TGTGCCATCATGGCGCCTGGGGCCAACGTCCTGACTTTC.

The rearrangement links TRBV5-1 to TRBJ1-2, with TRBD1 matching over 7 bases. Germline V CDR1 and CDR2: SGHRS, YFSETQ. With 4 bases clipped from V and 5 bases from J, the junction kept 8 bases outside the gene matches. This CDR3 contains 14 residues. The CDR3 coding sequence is TGCGCCAGCAGCCCACGACAGGGAGGGTATGGCTACACCTTC. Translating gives CASSPRQGGYGYTF.

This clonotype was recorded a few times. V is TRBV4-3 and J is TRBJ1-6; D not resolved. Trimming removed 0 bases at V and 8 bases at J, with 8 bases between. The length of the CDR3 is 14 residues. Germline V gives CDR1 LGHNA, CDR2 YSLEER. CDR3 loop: CASSQDPRDSPLHF. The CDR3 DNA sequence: TGCGCCAGCAGCCAAGATCCCCGGGATTCACCCCTCCACTTT.

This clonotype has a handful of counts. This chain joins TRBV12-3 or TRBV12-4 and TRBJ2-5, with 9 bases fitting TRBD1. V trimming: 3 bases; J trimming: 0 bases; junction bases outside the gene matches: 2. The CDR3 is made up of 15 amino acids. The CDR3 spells CASSFGDRDQETQYF. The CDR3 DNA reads TGTGCCAGCAGTTTCGGGGACAGGGACCAAGAGACCCAGTACTTC.

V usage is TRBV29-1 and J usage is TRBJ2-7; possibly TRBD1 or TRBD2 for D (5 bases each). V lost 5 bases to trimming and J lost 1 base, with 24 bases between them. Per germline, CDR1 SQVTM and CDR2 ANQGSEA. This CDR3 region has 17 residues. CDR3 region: CSVLWVSLEGRSYEQYF. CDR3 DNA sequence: TGCAGCGTTCTATGGGTTTCTTTAGAGGGGCGATCCTACGAGCAGTACTTC.

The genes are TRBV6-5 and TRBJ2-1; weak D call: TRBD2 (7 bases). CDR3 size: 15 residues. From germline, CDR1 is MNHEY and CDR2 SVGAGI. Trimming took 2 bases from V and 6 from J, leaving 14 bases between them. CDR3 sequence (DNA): TGTGCCAGCAGTTACGGGGGGGCTCCCTTCAATGAGCAGTTCTTC. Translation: CASSYGGAPFNEQFF.

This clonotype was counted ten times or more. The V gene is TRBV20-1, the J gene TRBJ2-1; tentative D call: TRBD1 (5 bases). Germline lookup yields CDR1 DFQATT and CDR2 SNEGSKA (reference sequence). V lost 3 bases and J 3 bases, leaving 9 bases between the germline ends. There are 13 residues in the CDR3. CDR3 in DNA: TGCAGTGCTAGCACCAGGGACTACAATGAGCAGTTCTTC. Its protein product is CSASTRDYNEQFF.

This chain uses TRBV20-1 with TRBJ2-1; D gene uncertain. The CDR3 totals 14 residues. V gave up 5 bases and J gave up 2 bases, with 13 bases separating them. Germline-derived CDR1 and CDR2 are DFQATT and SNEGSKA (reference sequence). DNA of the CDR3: TGCAGTGCTCAGAGTTTTAAGACCTACAATGAGCAGTTCTTC. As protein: CSAQSFKTYNEQFF.

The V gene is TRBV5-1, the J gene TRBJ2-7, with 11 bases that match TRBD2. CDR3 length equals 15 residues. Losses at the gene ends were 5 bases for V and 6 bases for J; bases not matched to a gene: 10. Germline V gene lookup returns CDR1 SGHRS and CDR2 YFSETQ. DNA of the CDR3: TGCGCCAGCAGTCCCTCCTTAGCGGGAGGGCGCGAGCAGTACTTC. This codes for CASSPSLAGGREQYF.

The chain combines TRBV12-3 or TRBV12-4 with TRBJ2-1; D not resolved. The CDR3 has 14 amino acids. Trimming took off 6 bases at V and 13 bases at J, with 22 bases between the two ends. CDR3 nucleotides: TGTGCCAGCAGCTCACTCCCTAGGCCCGAGACCCAGTTCTTC. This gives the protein CASSSLPRPETQFF.